The 2 T cell receptor beta chains given below trace back to one sample, sequenced in a study of blood T cells in healthy people across ages. For the second PCR, which ran for roughly 7 to 11 cycles, a sample-barcoded 5' primer and a J-beta primer mix were used. TCRdb fed the 5' RACE reads into MiXCR, producing one record per CDR3 protein. The sample holds some 1.7 million distinct CDR3 sequences; roughly 28% are singletons and the top ten take 7% to 9%. Sequencing input: blood. The receptors derive from a woman aged 30 to 39 in good health.

As regards this clonotype: A much larger clone lies a single base off, so this may be a read error. This chain uses TRBV5-5 with TRBJ1-5, with D tentatively TRBD1 (5 bases). There are 15 residues in the CDR3. V gave up 5 bases and J gave up 0 bases, with 12 bases separating them. CDR1 and CDR2 from the germline V gene are SGHKS and YYEKEE (reference sequence). The CDR3 protein is CASSGGPNSNQPQHF. Here the CDR3 DNA reads TGTGCCAGCAGTGGGGGTCCCAATAGCAATCAGCCCCAGCATTTT.

This clonotype was counted once. The chain combines TRBV7-9 with TRBJ2-6; 9 nucleotides align to TRBD1. J gave up 0 bases and V 7 bases, and 10 bases lay outside the gene matches. This CDR3 spans 18 amino acids. Germline lookup yields CDR1 SEHNR and CDR2 FQNEAQ (reference sequence). CDR3: CASTTMTGGYSGANVLTF. In nucleotides, the CDR3 is TGTGCCAGCACCACCATGACAGGGGGATACTCTGGGGCCAACGTCCTGACTTTC. The full variable domain, rest sourced from reference TRBV7-9 and TRBJ2-6, is DTGVSQNPRHKITKRGQNVTFRCDPISEHNRLYWYRQTLGQGPEFLTYFQNEAQLEKSRLLSDRFSAERPKGSFSTLEIQRTEQGDSAMYLCASTTMTGGYSGANVLTFGAGSRLTVL.